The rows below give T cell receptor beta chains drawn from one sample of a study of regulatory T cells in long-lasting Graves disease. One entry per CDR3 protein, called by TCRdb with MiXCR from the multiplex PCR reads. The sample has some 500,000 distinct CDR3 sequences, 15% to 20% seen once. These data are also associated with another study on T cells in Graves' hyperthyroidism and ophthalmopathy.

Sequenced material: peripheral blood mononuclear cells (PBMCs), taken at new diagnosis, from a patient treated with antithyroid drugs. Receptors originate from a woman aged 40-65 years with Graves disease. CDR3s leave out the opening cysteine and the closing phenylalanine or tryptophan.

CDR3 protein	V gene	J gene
AISEGDTEAF	TRBV10-3	TRBJ1-1
ASSYFDDYNEQF	TRBV6-9	TRBJ2-1
SAVAGHQETQY	TRBV20-1	TRBJ2-5
ATSPRQDEPRTQH	TRBV6-1	TRBJ1-5
ASSLQGGSDEQY	TRBV12-3/TRBV12-4	TRBJ2-7
ASGQGTEQF	TRBV2	TRBJ2-1
ASSLTTGRTEAF	TRBV13	TRBJ1-1
ASSESYGEQF	TRBV2	TRBJ2-1
ASSPILAAVVRHEQY	TRBV3-1	TRBJ2-7
ASSQSRSTEAF	TRBV3-1	TRBJ1-1
ASSRGRVRNQPQH	TRBV19	TRBJ1-5
ASRRALGVGDTQY	TRBV2	TRBJ2-3
ASISRIRHEQY	TRBV2	TRBJ2-7
ASSARVGELF	TRBV7-9	TRBJ2-2
ASSLRRQYEQY	TRBV7-2	TRBJ2-7
ASSGLGGGHEKLF	TRBV11-2	TRBJ1-4
ASSLSNDPTNEKLF	TRBV7-9	TRBJ1-4
ASSYCKIFLYQETQY	TRBV6-5	TRBJ2-5
ASSQAEGTSGANVLT	TRBV3-1	TRBJ2-6
SAPTSGGRNEQF	TRBV20-1	TRBJ2-1
AWLTRGVNTEAF	TRBV30	TRBJ1-1
ASSPEGGNGYT	TRBV5-1	TRBJ1-2
ASSVSGRANEQF	TRBV5-1	TRBJ2-1
ASSYRMGPEKLF	TRBV5-5	TRBJ1-4
ASSQDPSGGAGYNEQF	TRBV3-1	TRBJ2-1
ASNHGGTLDDEQF	TRBV12-3/TRBV12-4	TRBJ2-1
ASSNTRKGDNNQPQH	TRBV19	TRBJ1-5
ASSFLGIGGRGYT	TRBV12-3/TRBV12-4	TRBJ1-2
ASSISSANYGYT	TRBV19	TRBJ1-2
ASSAEVRPLAGGNTDTQY	TRBV9	TRBJ2-3
ASSDRNEETQY	TRBV6-2/TRBV6-3	TRBJ2-5
ASRGVSGGGYT	TRBV7-2	TRBJ1-2
ASSYFDPGNSPLH	TRBV6-2/TRBV6-3	TRBJ1-6
ASSGDANNQPQH	TRBV28	TRBJ1-5
SAKQGAAYEQY	TRBV20-1	TRBJ2-7
AISELGDTGELF	TRBV10-3	TRBJ2-2
ASRAGTGKTEQY	TRBV6-1	TRBJ2-7
ASSPTRSTDTQY	TRBV18	TRBJ2-3
ASSPGQGLNTGELF	TRBV6-1	TRBJ2-2
ASSGPPPFYGYT	TRBV2	TRBJ1-2